This TCR beta chain was found in a study of regulatory T cells in long-lasting Graves disease. The study, taken as a whole, reports: TCR diversity was lower in persistent Graves' patients than in newly diagnosed ones. Because few samples were included, accuracy may have been lower.

Time point here: newly diagnosed GD, antithyroid drugs for less than 3 months. Researchers made the TCR library from RNA that was extracted from PBMCs. The CDR3 length is 15 residues. The germline CDR1 and CDR2 sequences are MDHEN and SYDVKM. V gave up 0 bases and J gave up 12 bases, with 17 bases separating them. Library construction for TCR beta used iRepertoire HTBI primers and Arm-PCR of CDR3 regions. In the study's own analysis: Across the samples, identification revealed about 62 TRBV and about 13 TRBJ segments. TCRdb redid the calling of the multiplex PCR reads with MiXCR, one entry per CDR3 protein. V and J calls and clone size were set by TCRdb, not the authors. Here the sample spans approximately 300,000 distinct CDR3 sequences, roughly 18% being singletons. Of note for this clonotype: Antigen: not known. This clone may be a read error of a much larger clone one base away.

This receptor was obtained from a female donor with Graves disease. Sequencing was performed on peripheral blood mononuclear cells (PBMCs), taken at new diagnosis, from a patient treated with antithyroid drugs. V is TRBV28 and J is TRBJ1-4; D perhaps matches TRBD1 (6 bases). In nucleotides, the CDR3 is TGTGCCAGCAGTTTATGGGGAGAGGGGGAAGAAGAACTGTTTTTT. As protein: CASSLWGEGEEELFF.